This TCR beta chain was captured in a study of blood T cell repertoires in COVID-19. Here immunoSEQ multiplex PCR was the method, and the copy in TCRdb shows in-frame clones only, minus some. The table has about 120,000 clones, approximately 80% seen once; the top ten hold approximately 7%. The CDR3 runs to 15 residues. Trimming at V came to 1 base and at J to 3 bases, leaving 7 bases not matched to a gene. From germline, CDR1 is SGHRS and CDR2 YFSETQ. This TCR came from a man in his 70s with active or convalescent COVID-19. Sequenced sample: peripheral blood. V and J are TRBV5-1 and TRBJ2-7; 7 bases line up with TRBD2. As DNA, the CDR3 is TGCGCCAGCAGCTTGTCTGGCGGGAGTAGCTACGAGCAGTACTTC. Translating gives CASSLSGGSSYEQYF. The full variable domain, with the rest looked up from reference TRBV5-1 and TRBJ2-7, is KAGVTQTPRYLIKTRGQQVTLSCSPISGHRSVSWYQQTPGQGLQFLFEYFSETQRNKGNFPGRFSGRQFSNSRSEMNVSTLELGDSALYLCASSLSGGSSYEQYFGPGTRLTVT.